A single sample gave rise to the 21 T cell receptor beta chains below, sequenced in a study of blood T cell repertoires in COVID-19. The repertoire was sequenced with immunoSEQ multiplex PCR; TCRdb's copy has only in-frame clones and lacks some. The sample lists roughly 230,000 clones; 80% to 85% were seen once. Material for sequencing was peripheral blood. The receptors derive from a man aged 50 to 60 with active or convalescent COVID-19.

The V gene is TRBV27, the J gene TRBJ1-2; weak D call: TRBD1 (5 bases). CDR3 length equals 14 residues. Trimming took 5 bases from V and 5 from J, leaving 15 bases between them. Germline CDR1 MNHEY, CDR2 SMNVEV (reference sequence). The CDR3 region has the DNA TGTGCCAGCAGTGCCCGGGGGGGGATATATGGCTACACCTTC. It encodes CASSARGGIYGYTF.

V usage is TRBV10-3 and J usage is TRBJ2-2; D perhaps matches TRBD2 (6 bases). CDR1 ENHRY and CDR2 SYGVKD come from the germline V gene. V lost 0 bases to trimming and J lost 0 bases, with 8 bases between them. This CDR3 is 16 amino acids long. CDR3 region: CAISESGGTNTGELFF. The CDR3 region has the DNA TGTGCCATCAGTGAGTCCGGGGGAACGAACACCGGGGAGCTGTTTTTT.

V usage is TRBV14 and J usage is TRBJ2-2; 11 bases are a match to TRBD1. The germline gives CDR1 SGHDN, CDR2 FVKESK. The CDR3 is 14 residues long. V gave up 4 bases and J gave up 6 bases; unmatched junction bases: 1. The CDR3 reads CASSLDRGPGELFF. The CDR3 DNA follows: TGTGCCAGCAGCCTGGACAGGGGGCCCGGGGAGCTGTTTTTT.

J is TRBJ1-6 and V is TRBV20-1; 7 positions match TRBD1. With 3 bases clipped from V and 7 bases from J, the junction kept 6 bases outside the gene matches. Germline V lookup: CDR1 DFQATT, CDR2 SNEGSKA (reference sequence). CDR3 length equals 14 residues. The CDR3 protein is CSASLRDRNSPLHF. Written as DNA, the CDR3 is TGCAGTGCTAGTCTCCGGGACAGAAATTCACCCCTCCACTTT.

The CDR3 sequence is CASNPGLGEQYF. The DNA of the CDR3 is TGTGCCAGCAACCCAGGTCTCGGCGAGCAGTACTTC. The chain recombines TRBV2 with TRBJ2-7; D is unclear. CDR3 length: 12 amino acids. Germline CDR1 is SNHLY and CDR2 is FYNNEI. The V end was cut by 7 bases, the J end by 6 bases, with 13 bases between. The full variable domain, in which reference TRBV2 and TRBJ2-7 provide the parts outside the CDR3, is EPEVTQTPSHQVTQMGQEVILRCVPISNHLYFYWYRQILGQKVEFLVSFYNNEISEKSEIFDDQFSVERPDGSNFTLKIRSTKLEDSAMYFCASNPGLGEQYFGPGTRLTVT.

This chain connects TRBV24-1 to TRBJ2-3; TRBD1 matches at 8 bases. The CDR3 consists of 15 residues. Per germline, CDR1 KGHDR and CDR2 SFDVKD. V lost 9 bases and J lost 2; bases outside the gene matches: 9. DNA for the CDR3: TGTGCCACCGGGGGGTTGGGACAGGCCACAGATACGCAGTATTTT. Translation gives CATGGLGQATDTQYF.

The chain is built from TRBV4-1 and TRBJ1-2; TRBD1 might be the D (6 bases). CDR3 length: 15 amino acids. Germline V gene lookup returns CDR1 MGHRA and CDR2 YSYEKL. V was trimmed by 5 bases and J by 11 bases, leaving 24 bases between them. CDR3 nucleotide sequence: TGCGCCAGCAGCGACCCGGACAGTGGGAGATGGGGGTACACCTTC. This sequence encodes CASSDPDSGRWGYTF.

This sequence joins TRBV15 and TRBJ2-7; possible D gene TRBD1, 5 bases. Germline V lookup: CDR1 LNHNV, CDR2 YYDKDF (reference sequence). Trimming removed 0 bases from V and 5 bases from J, with 17 bases in between. The CDR3 sequence is 16 residues long. CDR3 sequence: CATSRDLGQGQDEQYF. The CDR3 region has the DNA TGTGCCACCAGCAGAGATCTGGGGCAGGGTCAGGACGAGCAGTACTTC.

CDR3: CASSVGTGSWDEQFF. In DNA form, the CDR3 reads TGTGCCAGCAGCGTAGGGACAGGGAGTTGGGATGAGCAGTTCTTC. This chain uses TRBV9 with TRBJ2-1; 8 bases map to TRBD1. Trimming took 0 bases from V and 8 from J; bases not matched to a gene: 7. Per germline, CDR1 SGDLS and CDR2 YYNGEE. The CDR3 has 15 residues.

This chain joins TRBV7-9 and TRBJ2-7; 9 bases fit TRBD1. Trimming at V came to 5 bases and at J to 6 bases, leaving 11 bases not matched to a gene. The length of the CDR3 is 15 residues. Germline CDR1 SEHNR, CDR2 FQNEAQ (reference sequence). The CDR3 sequence is CASSTKLGDRVEQYF. CDR3 DNA: TGTGCCAGCAGCACAAAACTCGGGGACAGGGTCGAGCAGTACTTC.

CDR3 in amino acids: CASSLGQGFNEKLFF. The CDR3 region has the DNA TGTGCCAGCAGCCTCGGACAGGGTTTTAATGAAAAACTGTTTTTT. This chain joins TRBV7-9 and TRBJ1-4; 8 bases line up with TRBD1. The CDR3 runs to 15 residues. Germline V CDR1 and CDR2: SEHNR, FQNEAQ (reference sequence). Trimming removed 5 bases from V and 4 bases from J; junction bases left unmatched: 6.

The chain combines TRBV10-3 with TRBJ2-3, with 9 bases matching TRBD2. Germline V gives CDR1 ENHRY, CDR2 SYGVKD. The CDR3 runs to 14 residues. J was trimmed by 1 base and V by 8 bases; bases with no gene match: 4. The DNA of the CDR3 is TGTGCCATCGGGGTAGCGGGGGGCACAGATACGCAGTATTTT. This codes for CAIGVAGGTDTQYF.

This chain joins TRBV29-1 and TRBJ1-1; D unresolved. The CDR3 contains 12 residues. V was cut by 3 bases and J by 4 bases, with 9 bases left in between. Germline V CDR1 and CDR2: SQVTM, ANQGSEA. CDR3 amino acids: CSVDGGPTEAFF. CDR3 coding DNA: TGCAGCGTTGATGGAGGGCCCACTGAAGCTTTCTTT.

This chain uses TRBV18 with TRBJ1-1; 10 bases match TRBD1. The CDR3 sequence is 16 residues long. Germline V CDR1 and CDR2: KGHSH, LQKENI. V lost 5 bases to trimming and J lost 4 bases; unmatched junction nucleotides: 10. The CDR3 reads CASSSSATGGGTEAFF. The CDR3 bases are TGTGCCAGCTCATCTTCCGCGACAGGGGGCGGCACTGAAGCTTTCTTT. The variable domain in full, with the rest retrieved from reference TRBV18 and TRBJ1-1, is NAGVMQNPRHLVRRRGQEARLRCSPMKGHSHVYWYRQLPEEGLKFMVYLQKENIIDESGMPKERFSAEFPKEGPSILRIQQVVRGDSAAYFCASSSSATGGGTEAFFGQGTRLTVV.

The chain couples TRBV6-1 to TRBJ1-2; D is uncertain. V gave up 0 bases and J gave up 2 bases, with 13 bases separating them. Germline V CDR1 and CDR2: MNHNS, SASEGT. The CDR3 spans 16 residues. Written as DNA, the CDR3 is TGTGCCAGCAGTGAAGCGCTTGGCACCCTGAACTATGGCTACACCTTC. Translated: CASSEALGTLNYGYTF.

This rearrangement joins TRBV11-2 to TRBJ2-7, with 7 positions matching TRBD2. CDR1 is SGHAT, CDR2 FQNNGV, per germline. The CDR3 totals 16 residues. The V segment lost 4 bases and the J segment 7 bases; nucleotides outside the gene matches: 16. Here the CDR3 reads CASSSHSRDYRREQYF. Written as DNA, the CDR3 is TGTGCCAGCAGCTCTCATTCCCGGGACTACCGTAGGGAGCAGTACTTC.

The chain recombines TRBV7-9 with TRBJ1-1; TRBD1 might be the D (5 bases). V was shortened by 1 base and J by 11 bases, with 11 bases between the two germline ends. The CDR3 length is 12 residues. The germline CDR1 and CDR2 sequences are SEHNR and FQNEAQ (reference sequence). For the CDR3, the DNA is TGTGCCAGCAGCTTAGGGGAGGGGAGGGCTTTCTTT. As protein: CASSLGEGRAFF.

This chain joins TRBV6-6 and TRBJ1-2, with D maybe TRBD1 (6 bases). Germline values: CDR1 MNHNY, CDR2 SVGAGI (reference sequence). Trimming stripped 2 bases from V and 2 bases from J, with 15 bases between. The CDR3 has 16 residues. For the CDR3, the DNA is TGTGCCAGCAGTTACCCCTCCGTGGGGGCGAACTATGGCTACACCTTC. Its protein product is CASSYPSVGANYGYTF.

The chain recombines TRBV5-6 with TRBJ1-2; TRBD1 might be the D (6 bases). This CDR3 has 14 residues. Germline CDR1 SGHDT, CDR2 YYEEEE. V was clipped by 5 bases and J by 4 bases, with 15 bases between them. DNA of the CDR3: TGTGCCAGCAGGGCCTGGGGGGGCAGCTATGGCTACACCTTC. This encodes CASRAWGGSYGYTF.

The chain joins TRBV19 to TRBJ1-1; weak D call: TRBD1 (5 bases). Germline assignment: CDR1 LNHDA and CDR2 SQIVND (reference sequence). This CDR3 is built from 14 residues. V gave up 2 bases and J gave up 4 bases, with 11 bases separating them. The CDR3 protein is CASSITGGGTEAFF. As DNA, the CDR3 is TGTGCCAGTAGTATAACCGGGGGAGGCACTGAAGCTTTCTTT.

The chain carries TRBV9 and TRBJ2-2; tentative D call: TRBD1 (6 bases). The CDR3 runs 15 residues. V was clipped by 2 bases and J by 0 bases, with 8 bases between them. The germline CDR1 and CDR2 sequences are SGDLS and YYNGEE. CDR3 sequence: CASSVDRSNTGELFF. DNA of the CDR3: TGTGCCAGCAGCGTTGACAGGTCGAACACCGGGGAGCTGTTTTTT.